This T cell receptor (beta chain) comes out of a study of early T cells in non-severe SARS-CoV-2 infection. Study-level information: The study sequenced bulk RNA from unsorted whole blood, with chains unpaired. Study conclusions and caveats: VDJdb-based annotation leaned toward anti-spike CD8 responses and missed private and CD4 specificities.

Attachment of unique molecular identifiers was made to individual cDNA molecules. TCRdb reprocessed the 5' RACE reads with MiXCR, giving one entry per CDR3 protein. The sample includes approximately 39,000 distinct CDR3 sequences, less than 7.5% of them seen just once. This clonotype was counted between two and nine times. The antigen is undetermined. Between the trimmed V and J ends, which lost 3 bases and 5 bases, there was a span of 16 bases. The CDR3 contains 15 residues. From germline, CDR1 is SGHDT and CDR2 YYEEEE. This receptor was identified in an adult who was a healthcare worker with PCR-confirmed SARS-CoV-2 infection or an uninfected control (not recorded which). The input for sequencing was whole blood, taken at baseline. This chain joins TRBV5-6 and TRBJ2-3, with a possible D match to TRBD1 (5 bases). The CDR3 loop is CASSYRGPAGDTQYF. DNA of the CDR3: TGTGCCAGCAGCTATAGGGGTCCGGCCGGAGATACGCAGTATTTT.